This TCR beta chain appears in the sequencing data of a study of graft-versus-host responses after intestinal transplantation. Study in general: Every transplant recipient was induced with anti-thymocyte globulin, then maintained on tacrolimus and steroids for 2 to 4 years.

The data were produced by immunoSEQ multiplex PCR, yet TCRdb's version contains in-frame clones alone and is incomplete. The repertoire holds 80,000 to 100,000 clones, with 92% as singletons. Points on this clone: Antigen specificity is unknown.

The ends were cut back, 3 bases at V and 2 bases at J, with 11 bases in the middle. CDR1 and CDR2 from the germline V gene are MDHEN and SYDVKM. The CDR3 length is 15 residues. J is TRBJ1-5 and V is TRBV28; D is possibly TRBD1 (5 bases). The sequenced sample was unstimulated CD4+ T cells sorted from spleen or lymph node cells, obtained before intestinal transplant. The clonotype comes from a human donor who received an intestinal transplant. This CDR3 reads CASSFVRARNQPQHF. The CDR3, as DNA: TGTGCCAGCAGTTTTGTCAGGGCACGCAATCAGCCCCAGCATTTT.